This T cell receptor (beta chain) was found in a study of blood T cell repertoires in COVID-19. Per the study methods: Amplifying reference gene primers gave estimates of nucleated cell counts. Libraries were prepared by immunoSEQ multiplex PCR; TCRdb keeps only in-frame clonotypes and omits some of them. V and J calls and clone size are as listed in that table; D and trimming were resolved from the DNA. The data hold some 170,000 clones, with roughly 84% observed a single time. The CDR3 consists of 13 residues. The V end was cut by 3 bases, the J end by 4 bases, with 9 bases between. CDR1 is SGHTA and CDR2 is FQGNSA in the germline V gene.

Sequences were obtained from PBMCs or T cells enriched from blood (not recorded which). The chain combines TRBV7-2 with TRBJ1-1; no firm D call. This sequence originates from a middle-aged man who had recovered from COVID-19. The CDR3 protein is CASSLAVSTEAFF. CDR3 DNA: TGTGCCAGCAGCTTGGCGGTGTCCACTGAAGCTTTCTTT.